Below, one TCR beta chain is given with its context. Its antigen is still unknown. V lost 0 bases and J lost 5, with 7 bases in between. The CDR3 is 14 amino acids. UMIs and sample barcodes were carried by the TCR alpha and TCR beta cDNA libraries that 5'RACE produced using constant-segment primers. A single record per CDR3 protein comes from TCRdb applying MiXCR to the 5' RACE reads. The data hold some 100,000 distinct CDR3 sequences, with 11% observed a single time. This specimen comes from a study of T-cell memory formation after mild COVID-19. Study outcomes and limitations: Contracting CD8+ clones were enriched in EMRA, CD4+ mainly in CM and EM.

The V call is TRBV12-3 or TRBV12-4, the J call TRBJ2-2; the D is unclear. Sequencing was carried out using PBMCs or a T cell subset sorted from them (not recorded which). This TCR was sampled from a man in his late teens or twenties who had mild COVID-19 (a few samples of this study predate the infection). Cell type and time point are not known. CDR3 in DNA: TGTGCCAGCAGTTTAGCGGGTCGGACCGGGGAGCTGTTTTTT. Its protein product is CASSLAGRTGELFF.